This T cell receptor (beta chain) is drawn from a study of cytomegalovirus exposure and HLA in healthy donors. Study background: The 100 to 150 validation repertoires were reported in a later analysis to have been generated on the same platform as the approximately 700 first-cohort repertoires. Regarding the study as a whole: Three chains linked to CMV were shown in vitro to be specific for CMV antigens. TCR beta chains numbering some 160 were designated cytomegalovirus-associated.

The table came from immunoSEQ multiplex PCR; TCRdb's copy has only in-frame clones and leaves some out. This sample has 99,000 or so clones, with more than 85% found just once. CDR1 is SGHRS, CDR2 YFSETQ, per germline. CDR3 length: 20 residues. With V trimmed by 3 bases and J by 6 bases, 17 bases remained unmatched. As regards this clone: Its antigen is currently unknown.

The donors belonged to the roughly 120-subject validation cohort, separate from the 666-subject first cohort. This TCR was sampled from a woman younger than 30 in good health and CMV-seropositive. The sample comprised PBMCs. The J gene is TRBJ2-6, the V gene TRBV5-1, with 11 bases identical to TRBD2. The CDR3 loop is CASSSPKLAGAADEANVLTF. As DNA, the CDR3 is TGCGCCAGCAGCTCACCTAAACTAGCGGGGGCCGCCGATGAGGCCAACGTCCTGACTTTC.